This T cell receptor beta chain was captured in a study of cytomegalovirus exposure and HLA in healthy donors. Study outcomes and limitations: The classifier was said to identify cytomegalovirus status with high specificity and sensitivity. Rare TCR sequences predominated, though certain public TCRs were found in many donors.

With respect to this clone: The antigen remains unidentified. The same CDR3 also results from other DNA sequences found in this sample.

Deletions cut 3 bases from V and 2 bases from J, with 10 bases between. The CDR3 contains 14 residues. Germline V gives CDR1 SGHTA, CDR2 FQGNSA. The primer mix had 60 Vbeta and 13 Jbeta primers. Produced via immunoSEQ multiplex PCR; TCRdb's table is partial and in-frame only. This specimen shows approximately 150,000 clones; the ten leading clones hold around 1.5%. Sample: PBMCs. The receptor was derived from a woman in her forties or fifties in good health and CMV-seronegative. This rearrangement joins TRBV7-2 to TRBJ1-1; D may be TRBD1 (5 bases). The DNA for the CDR3 is TGTGCCAGCAGCTTCGACAGTTCCAACACTGAAGCTTTCTTT. It encodes CASSFDSSNTEAFF.